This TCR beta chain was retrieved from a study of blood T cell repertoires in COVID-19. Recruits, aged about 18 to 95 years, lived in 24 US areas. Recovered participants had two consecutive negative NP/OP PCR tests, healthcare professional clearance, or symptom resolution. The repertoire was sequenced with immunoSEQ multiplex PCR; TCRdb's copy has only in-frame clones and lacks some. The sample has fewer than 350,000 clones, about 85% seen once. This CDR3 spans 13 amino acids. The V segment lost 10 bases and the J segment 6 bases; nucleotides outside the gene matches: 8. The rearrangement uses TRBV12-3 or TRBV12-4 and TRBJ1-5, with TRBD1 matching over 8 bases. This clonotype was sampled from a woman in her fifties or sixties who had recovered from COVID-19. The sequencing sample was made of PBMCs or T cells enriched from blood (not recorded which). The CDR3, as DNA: TGTGCCACGAAGCAGGGGGCTAGTCAGCCCCAGCATTTT. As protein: CATKQGASQPQHF.